This TCR beta chain was sequenced in a study of T cells after yellow fever vaccination. The study, taken as a whole, reports: The CD4 and CD8 compartments had a small share of their clonotypes in common. The secondary response peaked faster, at day 5 versus 15, but was weaker.

This CDR3 is built from 13 residues. The germline V gene has CDR1 MNHEY and CDR2 SVGEGT. Trimming shortened V by 5 bases and J by 4 bases, and 8 bases separated the two germline ends. TCRdb re-derived calls from the 5' RACE reads in MiXCR, one entry per CDR3 protein. The sample yields roughly 310,000 distinct CDR3 sequences, over 8% seen once. About this clonotype: Its antigen is currently unknown.

Sample: PBMCs, taken on the day of the first yellow fever vaccination. The receptor was isolated from a man aged 18-30 years who received the YFV17D yellow fever vaccine. The chain couples TRBV6-2 or TRBV6-3 to TRBJ2-2; D uncertain. CDR3 protein: CASSQYLTGELFF. The CDR3 nucleotides are TGTGCCAGCAGTCAATATCTCACCGGGGAGCTGTTTTTT.